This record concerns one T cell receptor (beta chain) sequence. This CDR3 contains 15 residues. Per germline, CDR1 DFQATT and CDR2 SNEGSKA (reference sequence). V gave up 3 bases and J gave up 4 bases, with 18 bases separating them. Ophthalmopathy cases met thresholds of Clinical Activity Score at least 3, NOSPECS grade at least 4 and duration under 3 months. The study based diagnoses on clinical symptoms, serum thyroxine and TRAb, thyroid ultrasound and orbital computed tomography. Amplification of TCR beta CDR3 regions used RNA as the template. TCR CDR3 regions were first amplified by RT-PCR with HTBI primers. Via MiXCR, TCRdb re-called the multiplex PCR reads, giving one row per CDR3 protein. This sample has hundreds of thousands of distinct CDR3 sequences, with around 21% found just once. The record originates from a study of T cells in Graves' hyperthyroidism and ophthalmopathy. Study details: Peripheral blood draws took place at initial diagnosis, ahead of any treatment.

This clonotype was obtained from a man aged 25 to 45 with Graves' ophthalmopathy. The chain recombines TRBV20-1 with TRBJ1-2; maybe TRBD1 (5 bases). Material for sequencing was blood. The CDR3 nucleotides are TGCAGTGCTAGCCCCCACCTGGCAGGGACCTATGGCTACACCTTC. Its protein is CSASPHLAGTYGYTF.